This is a list of T cell receptor beta chains from one sample in a study of T cells in Graves' hyperthyroidism and ophthalmopathy. One entry per CDR3 protein results from TCRdb running MiXCR on the multiplex PCR reads. The table includes about 600,000 distinct CDR3 sequences, roughly 15% detected once. The sequencing sample was made of blood. Receptors were obtained from a woman in her thirties or forties with Graves' ophthalmopathy. CDR3s include the opening cysteine and the closing phenylalanine or tryptophan. D genes are given only for firm matches. Clone size is not always given. Where it is, it says once, few, many or a class for expanded clones.

many	TRBJ2-6	TRBD1	TRBV6-1	CASRTGSSGANVLTF	TGTGCCAGCCGGACAGGGAGCTCTGGGGCCAACGTCCTGACTTTC
.	TRBJ2-4	.	TRBV2	CATRSIGGLAKNIQYF	TGTGCCACCCGTTCTATAGGGGGGCTAGCCAAAAACATTCAGTACTTC
many	TRBJ1-5	TRBD1	TRBV3-1	CASSQGTGAYQPQHF	TGTGCCAGCAGCCAAGGGACAGGTGCTTATCAGCCCCAGCATTTT
few	TRBJ1-5	TRBD1	TRBV6-1	CASSEAGQGAPGVVQPQHF	TGTGCCAGCAGTGAAGCGGGACAGGGGGCTCCGGGCGTTGTTCAGCCCCAGCATTTT
.	TRBJ1-6	TRBD1	TRBV4-1	CASSQKTGRNYNSPLHF	TGCGCCAGCAGCCAAAAGACAGGGAGAAACTATAATTCACCCCTCCACTTT
many	TRBJ2-7	TRBD1	TRBV2	CASSGMTGDFGEQYF	TGTGCCAGCAGTGGAATGACAGGGGACTTCGGGGAGCAGTACTTC
many	TRBJ2-5	.	TRBV3-1	CASSQDMGTTKYF	TGTGCCAGCAGCCAAGATATGGGAACTACCAAGTACTTC
few	TRBJ1-4	.	TRBV5-5	CASSFFLGIQGKKLFF	TGTGCCAGCAGCTTTTTCCTCGGGATCCAAGGGAAAAAACTGTTTTTT
.	TRBJ1-6	TRBD1	TRBV19	CASSMDRGTLHF	TGTGCCAGTAGTATGGACAGGGGGACCCTCCACTTT
.	TRBJ2-1	TRBD2	TRBV4-1	CASSQQGGRALYEQFF	TGCGCCAGCAGCCAACAGGGCGGGAGGGCCCTCTATGAGCAGTTCTTC
.	TRBJ1-5	TRBD1	TRBV2	CASRRTGLDQRPQHF	TGTGCCAGCAGGCGGACAGGGTTAGACCAAAGGCCCCAGCATTTT
.	TRBJ2-2	.	TRBV2	CASMVEDTNTGELFF	TGTGCCAGCATGGTGGAGGATACGAACACCGGGGAGCTGTTTTTT
many	TRBJ1-2	.	TRBV20-1	CSARAVNYGYTF	TGCAGTGCTAGAGCGGTAAACTATGGCTACACCTTC
.	TRBJ2-1	TRBD2	TRBV7-9	CASSKKGASGSVPYNEQFF	TGTGCCAGCAGCAAGAAGGGGGCTAGCGGGAGCGTCCCCTACAATGAGCAGTTCTTC
many	TRBJ1-1	.	TRBV2	CASSDQAPFEAFF	TGTGCCAGCAGTGATCAAGCTCCATTTGAAGCTTTCTTT
.	TRBJ2-2	.	TRBV20-1	CSALGSVGTGELFF	TGCAGTGCCCTGGGGAGCGTGGGCACCGGGGAGCTGTTTTTT
many	TRBJ2-3	.	TRBV7-3	CASSAAGIPDTQYF	TGTGCCAGCAGCGCCGCGGGAATTCCAGATACGCAGTATTTT
few	TRBJ2-2	.	TRBV3-1	CASSQRRTTGELFF	TGTGCCAGCAGCCAAAGAAGGACCACCGGGGAGCTGTTTTTT
.	TRBJ1-5	.	TRBV15	CATSRVGGSNQPQHF	TGTGCCACCAGCAGAGTAGGGGGGAGCAATCAGCCCCAGCATTTT
many	TRBJ2-1	TRBD1	TRBV5-1	CASSLVQGARNEQFF	TGCGCCAGCAGCTTGGTACAGGGGGCAAGGAATGAGCAGTTCTTC
.	TRBJ2-5	TRBD1	TRBV28	CASSKIFPDRGRLGGRMVTQYF	TGTGCCAGCAGTAAAATATTCCCAGACAGGGGGCGCCTCGGCGGGAGGATGGTGACCCAGTACTTC
few	TRBJ2-7	TRBD2	TRBV5-1	CASSPRGATNEQYF	TGCGCCAGCAGCCCGCGGGGGGCTACAAACGAGCAGTACTTC
.	TRBJ2-7	.	TRBV4-1	CASSQVNGEQYF	TGCGCCAGCAGCCAAGTAAACGGGGAGCAGTACTTC
many	TRBJ1-5	TRBD1	TRBV30	CAWSAGTGNQPQHF	TGTGCCTGGAGTGCCGGGACAGGCAATCAGCCCCAGCATTTT
many	TRBJ2-1	.	TRBV7-9	CASSLVGGSLNEQFF	TGTGCCAGCAGCTTAGTAGGAGGGAGTCTCAATGAGCAGTTCTTC
few	TRBJ1-4	.	TRBV5-1	CASKDTPTNEKLFF	TGCGCCAGCAAGGACACGCCAACTAATGAAAAACTGTTTTTT
.	TRBJ2-7	.	TRBV7-6	CANRPTGLGEQYF	TGTGCCAACAGACCAACAGGGTTGGGAGAGCAGTACTTC
many	TRBJ2-3	.	TRBV3-1	CASSQDGLGGGGPTDTQYF	TGTGCCAGCAGCCAAGACGGACTGGGAGGAGGAGGACCCACAGATACGCAGTATTTT